The 24 T cell receptor beta chains listed next were all sequenced from one sample in a study of cytomegalovirus exposure and HLA in healthy donors. Amplification used 60 Vbeta primers and 13 Jbeta primers. Clones were read by immunoSEQ multiplex PCR, and TCRdb kept only the in-frame ones, dropping some. This sample yields around 150,000 clones, of which approximately 85% are seen a single time; around a tenth belongs to the top ten. Material for sequencing was PBMCs. Source of these receptors: a man younger than 35 in good health and CMV-seropositive.

Comments on this clone: This sample also contains other DNA sequences that code for the same CDR3. This chain uses TRBV20-1 with TRBJ2-5; unclear D gene. This CDR3 contains 10 residues. CDR1 is DFQATT and CDR2 is SNEGSKA in the germline V gene (reference sequence). The V and J ends lost 3 bases and 5 bases respectively, with 4 bases between them. CDR3: CSARRETQYF. The CDR3 DNA is TGCAGTGCTAGGCGGGAGACCCAGTACTTC.

This clone has just a few counts. This chain uses TRBV14 with TRBJ1-3, with a weak D call TRBD1 (5 bases). This CDR3 region has 14 residues. Germline V lookup: CDR1 SGHDN, CDR2 FVKESK. Trimming removed 4 bases from V and 3 bases from J, with 10 bases in between. The CDR3 protein is CASSRDSFGNTIYF. Here the CDR3 DNA reads TGTGCCAGCAGCCGAGACAGTTTTGGAAACACCATATATTTT.

The genes are TRBV7-3 and TRBJ2-1; no reliable D call. The CDR3 runs 13 residues. Trimming left V 3 bases short and J 1 base short, with 4 bases between. The V gene's germline CDR1 is SGHTA and CDR2 FQGTGA. As DNA, the CDR3 is TGTGCCAGCAGCTTGGAGTCCTACAATGAGCAGTTCTTC. As protein: CASSLESYNEQFF.

The V gene is TRBV7-9, the J gene TRBJ2-2; D is perhaps TRBD1 (8 bases). From germline, CDR1 is SEHNR and CDR2 FQNEAQ (reference sequence). Trimming took 5 bases from V and 5 from J, leaving 24 bases between them. This CDR3 contains 18 residues. CDR3 DNA: TGTGCCAGCAGCCGCGGAGGCACAGGGGGGGTCGAGACCGGGGAGCTGTTTTTT. Protein product: CASSRGGTGGVETGELFF.

The genes are TRBV7-8 and TRBJ2-5, with 10 bases fitting TRBD1. There are 16 residues in the CDR3. Germline CDR1 SGHVS, CDR2 FQNEAQ. The junction had 10 bases not matched to a gene; V was cut back by 5 bases and J by 4 bases. CDR3 nucleotide sequence: TGTGCCAGCAGCGCATTCCCGGGACAGGGGTCAGAGACCCAGTACTTC. Amino acids: CASSAFPGQGSETQYF.

This chain connects TRBV29-1 to TRBJ1-6, with D possibly being TRBD1 (5 bases). V was cut by 7 bases and J by 0 bases, with 13 bases left in between. The CDR3 runs 15 residues. Germline-derived CDR1 and CDR2 are SQVTM and ANQGSEA. CDR3 loop: CSAGGVSSYNSPLHF. The CDR3 region has the DNA TGCAGCGCCGGGGGAGTCAGCTCCTATAATTCACCCCTCCACTTT.

As concerns this clone: Other DNA sequences within the sample encode an identical CDR3. V is TRBV5-4 and J is TRBJ2-5; TRBD1 aligns across 8 bases. Looked up from germline, CDR1 is SGHNT and CDR2 is YYREEE (reference sequence). The CDR3 covers 15 residues. V lost 4 bases and J lost 2; bases outside the gene matches: 7. CDR3 DNA sequence: TGTGCCAGCAGCCTGGCCGACAGGGGACAAGAGACCCAGTACTTC. This codes for CASSLADRGQETQYF.

The J gene is TRBJ2-6, the V gene TRBV18, with 7 bases matching TRBD1. V was pared by 3 bases and J by 1 base, with 12 bases of the junction left unmatched. The length of the CDR3 is 19 residues. The germline V gene has CDR1 KGHSH and CDR2 LQKENI. The chain's CDR3 is CASSPDLTGWGSGANVLTF. Here the CDR3 DNA reads TGTGCCAGCTCACCTGATTTGACAGGGTGGGGTTCTGGGGCCAACGTCCTGACTTTC.

With regard to this clone: Distinct nucleotide sequences in the sample also encode this CDR3. The chain has TRBV6-1 and TRBJ1-1; D gene ambiguous. CDR1 and CDR2 from the germline V gene are MNHNS and SASEGT. The CDR3 is made up of 13 amino acids. V was clipped by 0 bases and J by 4 bases, with 6 bases between them. The CDR3 DNA reads as TGTGCCAGCAGTGAAGCGTCGGGCACTGAAGCTTTCTTT. Residues: CASSEASGTEAFF.

The V and J genes are TRBV9 and TRBJ2-5; 13 bases are shared with TRBD2. Germline V gene lookup returns CDR1 SGDLS and CDR2 YYNGEE. CDR3 length: 17 residues. V was pared by 4 bases and J by 5 bases, with 11 bases of the junction left unmatched. The CDR3 protein is CASSIGTSGATGETQYF. CDR3 DNA sequence: TGTGCCAGCAGCATAGGGACTAGCGGGGCCACCGGGGAGACCCAGTACTTC.

The V and J genes are TRBV11-2 and TRBJ2-3; 10 bases are shared with TRBD2. The CDR3 has 14 amino acids. The ends lost 8 bases at V and 7 bases at J; junction bases unmatched: 9. Germline CDR1 is SGHAT and CDR2 is FQNNGV. Here the CDR3 DNA reads TGTGCCAGCTCAAGAGCGGGGGGGCTGTATACGCAGTATTTT. This encodes CASSRAGGLYTQYF.

The V gene is TRBV6-5, the J gene TRBJ2-7; possible D gene TRBD2, 6 bases. The V end lost 0 bases, the J end lost 7 bases, and 10 bases lay between the germline ends. CDR1 is MNHEY and CDR2 is SVGAGI in the germline V gene. The CDR3 is 13 amino acids. DNA of the CDR3: TGTGCCAGCAGTTACTCGGGGCGGGGAGAGCAGTACTTC. Translation gives CASSYSGRGEQYF.

The chain has TRBV5-1 and TRBJ1-1; TRBD1 aligns across 9 bases. The V segment lost 3 bases and the J segment 3 bases; nucleotides outside the gene matches: 3. The germline gives CDR1 SGHRS, CDR2 YFSETQ. This CDR3 is built from 14 residues. The CDR3 sequence is CASSSDRGHTEAFF. CDR3 nucleotides: TGCGCCAGCAGCTCGGACAGGGGTCACACTGAAGCTTTCTTT.

The rearrangement links TRBV4-2 to TRBJ2-1; maybe TRBD2 (7 bases). The length of the CDR3 is 15 residues. Trimming stripped 4 bases from V and 7 bases from J, with 17 bases between. Per germline, CDR1 LGHNA and CDR2 YNFKEQ. CDR3 sequence reads: CASSRLSGGANEQFF. For the CDR3, the DNA is TGTGCCAGCAGCCGGTTAAGTGGGGGGGCAAATGAGCAGTTCTTC.

The chain carries TRBV27 and TRBJ2-2; 15 bases agree with TRBD2. This CDR3 is 19 amino acids long. Germline-derived CDR1 and CDR2 are MNHEY and SMNVEV (reference sequence). V lost 1 base to trimming and J lost 2 bases; unmatched junction nucleotides: 5. The CDR3 protein is CASSLFGLAGGRNTGELFF. For the CDR3, the DNA is TGTGCCAGCAGTTTATTTGGACTAGCGGGGGGGAGAAACACCGGGGAGCTGTTTTTT.

A note on this clone: Different DNA sequences within this sample yield the same CDR3. This chain connects TRBV27 to TRBJ2-7, with D unresolved. Trimming stripped 4 bases from V and 3 bases from J, with 4 bases between. Looked up from germline, CDR1 is MNHEY and CDR2 is SMNVEV (reference sequence). The CDR3 sequence is 11 residues long. The CDR3, as DNA: TGTGCCAGCAGTTCGGGCTACGAGCAGTACTTC. Protein sequence: CASSSGYEQYF.

The J gene is TRBJ2-1, the V gene TRBV5-1; 9 nucleotides match TRBD2. V trimming: 3 bases; J trimming: 4 bases; junction bases outside the gene matches: 8. Germline CDR1 SGHRS, CDR2 YFSETQ. The CDR3 is 16 amino acids. In DNA, the CDR3 is TGCGCCAGCAGCTCACTTAGCGGGGGCCAATACAATGAGCAGTTCTTC. Its protein product is CASSSLSGGQYNEQFF.

In nucleotides, the CDR3 is TGTGCCTGGAGTGCTAGTACCTTCGGTGAGCAGTTCTTC. This codes for CAWSASTFGEQFF. The J gene is TRBJ2-1, the V gene TRBV30; D is uncertain. Germline V CDR1 and CDR2: GTSNPN, SVGIG (reference sequence). This CDR3 spans 13 amino acids. V lost 1 base, J lost 9 bases, and 13 bases lay in between.

The chain employs TRBV7-6 and TRBJ2-2, with 8 positions matching TRBD2. Germline assignment: CDR1 SGHVS and CDR2 FNYEAQ. J was trimmed by 4 bases and V by 1 base; bases with no gene match: 2. The CDR3 is made up of 15 amino acids. The CDR3 loop reads CASSLVRGGTGELFF. The CDR3 coding sequence is TGTGCCAGCAGCTTAGTCCGGGGGGGCACCGGGGAGCTGTTTTTT.

The J gene is TRBJ1-2, the V gene TRBV18; D gene unclear. This CDR3 comprises 14 residues. CDR1 and CDR2 (germline): KGHSH, LQKENI. Trimming took off 3 bases at V and 3 bases at J, with 11 bases between the two ends. The CDR3 spells CASSPLNADYGYTF. The DNA for the CDR3 is TGTGCCAGCTCACCTCTCAATGCGGACTATGGCTACACCTTC.

The V gene is TRBV5-1, the J gene TRBJ2-5; D is ambiguous. The V end was cut by 4 bases, the J end by 0 bases, with 10 bases between. The CDR3 loop spans 14 amino acids. Germline lookup yields CDR1 SGHRS and CDR2 YFSETQ. This chain's CDR3 is CASSDMTYQETQYF. CDR3 DNA sequence: TGCGCCAGCAGCGACATGACATACCAAGAGACCCAGTACTTC.

The chain is built from TRBV27 and TRBJ2-7; tentative D call: TRBD2 (5 bases). Germline V gene sequence: CDR1 MNHEY, CDR2 SMNVEV (reference sequence). This CDR3 has 16 residues. Trimming cost V 2 bases and J 0 bases, with 14 bases left between them. The DNA for the CDR3 is TGTGCCAGCAGTTTAGCGGCCGATGGGAGCTCCTACGAGCAGTACTTC. It codes for CASSLAADGSSYEQYF.

The chain has TRBV5-1 and TRBJ2-7; 9 nucleotides match TRBD1. With V trimmed by 2 bases and J by 4 bases, 4 bases remained unmatched. The CDR3 spans 14 residues. CDR1 SGHRS and CDR2 YFSETQ come from the germline V gene. CDR3 in amino acids: CASSLGTGIYEQYF. The DNA for the CDR3 is TGCGCCAGCAGCTTAGGGACAGGGATTTACGAGCAGTACTTC.

This chain joins TRBV7-9 and TRBJ1-1; possible D gene TRBD1, 5 bases. The germline gives CDR1 SEHNR, CDR2 FQNEAQ (reference sequence). V gave up 0 bases and J gave up 7 bases, with 9 bases separating them. The length of the CDR3 is 13 residues. In DNA, the CDR3 is TGTGCCAGCAGCTTAGCGCCGGGGGTTGAAGCTTTCTTT. This translates into CASSLAPGVEAFF.